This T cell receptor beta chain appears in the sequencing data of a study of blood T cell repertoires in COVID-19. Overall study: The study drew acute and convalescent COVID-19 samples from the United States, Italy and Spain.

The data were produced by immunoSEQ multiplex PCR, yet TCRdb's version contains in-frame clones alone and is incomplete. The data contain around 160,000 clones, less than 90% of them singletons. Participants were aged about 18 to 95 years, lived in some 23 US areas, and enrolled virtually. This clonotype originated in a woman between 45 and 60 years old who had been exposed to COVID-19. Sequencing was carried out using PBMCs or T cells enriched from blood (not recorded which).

The CDR3 nucleotides are TGTGCTAGTGGACAGATCCAAGAGACCCAGTACTTC. This translates into CASGQIQETQYF. This chain joins TRBV12-5 and TRBJ2-5, with D uncertain. The CDR3 extends over 12 amino acids. V was clipped by 6 bases and J by 1 base, with 6 bases between them. Per germline, CDR1 LGHNT and CDR2 FRNRAP.